This T cell receptor beta chain was obtained from a study of T cells after posttransplantation cyclophosphamide. Study-level points and caveats: Blood and skin or GI T cell repertoires showed limited TRB overlap. Donor-recipient repertoire similarity was low at 1-2 months, rising over year one. After PTCy, TRB diversity resembled that of CNI/methotrexate controls.

In this sample, this clone turned up a few times. Its target is unknown. On the day of bone marrow donation, the related graft donor provided peripheral blood. Data came from immunoSEQ multiplex PCR; TCRdb stores just in-frame clones and leaves some out. The sample shows tens of thousands of clones, none of them appearing just once. The TCR originated in a woman between 55 and 75 years old in good health, CMV-negative, and a related stem cell transplant donor. The sample consisted of PBMCs.

CDR3 loop: CASSVGVAGELFF. The CDR3, as DNA: TGTGCCAGCAGCGTAGGCGTTGCCGGGGAGCTGTTTTTT. The chain carries TRBV9 and TRBJ2-2; D is uncertain. V lost 0 bases to trimming and J lost 6 bases, with 6 bases between them. The germline V gene encodes CDR1 SGDLS and CDR2 YYNGEE. The CDR3 is made up of 13 amino acids.